This entry lists 22 T cell receptor beta chains sequenced from one sample in a study of shared clonotypes between healthy human individuals. Assay: immunoSEQ multiplex PCR; the TCRdb copy retains only in-frame clones and omits some. Seen here are roughly 720,000 clones, about 92% observed once, and the top ten hold 34%. The sequencing input was memory CD8+ T cells from PBMCs. Subset specified: CD45RO+ cells pooled with CCR7-negative TemRA cells. The receptors come from a man aged 18-30 years in good health. Some clones in this sample may be carry-over from other donors' samples.

The chain combines TRBV7-9 with TRBJ2-7; maybe TRBD2 (5 bases). The CDR3 is 15 residues long. Deletions cut 0 bases from V and 9 bases from J, with 18 bases between. Germline CDR1 reads SEHNR; CDR2 reads FQNEAQ (reference sequence). The CDR3 reads CASSLALEPTGRQYF. CDR3 nucleotide sequence: TGTGCCAGCAGCTTAGCGCTAGAACCCACGGGGAGGCAGTACTTC.

About this clone: The same CDR3 arises from other DNA sequences in this sample as well. V is TRBV27 and J is TRBJ2-7; D is perhaps TRBD2 (6 bases). The CDR3 extends over 13 amino acids. Germline-derived CDR1 and CDR2 are MNHEY and SMNVEV (reference sequence). V was shortened by 2 bases and J by 4 bases, with 9 bases between the two germline ends. CDR3 in DNA: TGTGCCAGCAGTTTAGGGGGGAGGTACGAGCAGTACTTC. Translating it yields CASSLGGRYEQYF.

The rearrangement links TRBV30 to TRBJ2-7, with a weak D call TRBD2 (5 bases). The CDR3 length is 11 residues. Germline-derived CDR1 and CDR2 are GTSNPN and SVGIG (reference sequence). V shed 4 bases and J shed 7 bases, with 11 bases lying between them. The CDR3 DNA reads TGTGCCTGGATTTATGAGGGAGAGCAGTACTTC. Amino acid sequence: CAWIYEGEQYF.

CDR3: CASSPRLAGPYNEQFF. CDR3 nucleotide sequence: TGTGCCAGCAGTCCCCGACTAGCGGGGCCCTACAATGAGCAGTTCTTC. V and J are TRBV28 and TRBJ2-1; 11 bases agree with TRBD2. This CDR3 has 16 residues. Germline lookup yields CDR1 MDHEN and CDR2 SYDVKM. After removal of 5 bases from V and 2 bases from J, the junction contained 5 bases not matched to a gene.

This chain joins TRBV9 and TRBJ1-3; D is unresolved. V gave up 0 bases and J gave up 0 bases, with 22 bases separating them. This CDR3 is built from 20 residues. Germline V CDR1 and CDR2: SGDLS, YYNGEE. CDR3 nucleotides: TGTGCCAGCAGCGTAGGATCAAACGGCGCCTACCTCGACTCTGGAAACACCATATATTTT. Its protein is CASSVGSNGAYLDSGNTIYF.

This clone occurred once. This chain links TRBV11-2 with TRBJ2-7; 12 nucleotides agree with TRBD2. The CDR3 is made up of 17 amino acids. CDR1 is SGHAT and CDR2 is FQNNGV in the germline V gene. With V trimmed by 3 bases and J by 7 bases, 13 bases remained unmatched. As DNA, the CDR3 is TGTGCCAGCAGCTTCGGACAGGGGTGGACTAGCGGGGTTGAGCAGTACTTC. It is translated as CASSFGQGWTSGVEQYF.

This rearrangement joins TRBV5-1 to TRBJ2-6, with 8 bases matching TRBD1. V was pared by 4 bases and J by 2 bases, with 11 bases of the junction left unmatched. The CDR3 length is 18 residues. The germline V gene encodes CDR1 SGHRS and CDR2 YFSETQ. The CDR3 loop is CASSLRQGPGTGANVLTF. The CDR3 DNA is TGCGCCAGCAGCCTCCGACAGGGGCCGGGAACTGGGGCCAACGTCCTGACTTTC.

Turning to this clone: One end of the junction fails to match germline, which may point to a read error. The genes are TRBV5-1 and TRBJ1-1; a weak D match, TRBD1 (6 bases). The CDR3 consists of 15 residues. Per germline, CDR1 SGHRS and CDR2 YFSETQ. The CDR3 loop reads CASSTPRGANNEAFF. The CDR3 nucleotides read TGTGCCAGCAGCACTCCTCGGGGGGCTAATAACGAAGCTTTCTTT.

The chain couples TRBV15 to TRBJ1-2; D possibly corresponds to TRBD1 (5 bases). V lost 5 bases and J 0 bases, leaving 19 bases between the germline ends. The CDR3 loop spans 17 amino acids. Germline assignment: CDR1 LNHNV and CDR2 YYDKDF (reference sequence). The CDR3 DNA sequence: TGTGCCACCAGCTCCTCGGACACTATTAGAGCTAACTATGGCTACACCTTC. This gives the protein CATSSSDTIRANYGYTF.

The chain carries TRBV23-1 and TRBJ1-2; tentative D call: TRBD1 (5 bases). TRBV23-1 is reported as an ORF; its role is uncertain. The CDR3 is 16 residues long. The V end was cut by 1 base, the J end by 6 bases, with 18 bases between. Written as DNA, the CDR3 is TGCGCCAGCAGTCAATTTGCAGGGCCGGCGAAGAATGGCTACACCTTC. As protein: CASSQFAGPAKNGYTF.

Concerning this clone itself: This CDR3 is also generated by other DNA sequences in the sample. The chain joins TRBV9 to TRBJ2-7; 9 nucleotides line up with TRBD1. The CDR3 spans 15 residues. CDR1 is SGDLS and CDR2 is YYNGEE in the germline V gene. V shed 4 bases, J shed 0 bases, and the junction held 5 bases outside the gene matches. The CDR3, as DNA: TGTGCCAGCAGCTTAGGGACAGGGCCCTCCTACGAGCAGTACTTC. Protein: CASSLGTGPSYEQYF.

V usage is TRBV5-4 and J usage is TRBJ1-1, with 8 nucleotides matching TRBD1. The germline gives CDR1 SGHNT, CDR2 YYREEE (reference sequence). The CDR3 loop spans 16 amino acids. V lost 4 bases and J lost 7; bases outside the gene matches: 15. CDR3 nucleotides: TGTGCCAGCAGCCCTACCCCCCGACAGGGGTGGAGTGAAGCTTTCTTT. It is translated as CASSPTPRQGWSEAFF.

Only a few counts were recorded for this clone. The chain joins TRBV7-9 to TRBJ1-1; D is perhaps TRBD1 (5 bases). The V end lost 11 bases, the J end lost 6 bases, and 19 bases lay between the germline ends. This CDR3 spans 13 amino acids. Germline V lookup: CDR1 SEHNR, CDR2 FQNEAQ (reference sequence). The CDR3 DNA follows: TGTGCCTTCACAGGCGTAACCTGGGCTGAAGCTTTCTTT. This translates into CAFTGVTWAEAFF.

The CDR3 DNA follows: TGCGCCAGCAGCTTGGGAATGGGACTAGCGGACAATGAGCAGTTCTTC. Its protein is CASSLGMGLADNEQFF. V and J are TRBV5-1 and TRBJ2-1; 11 bases line up with TRBD2. V was pared by 0 bases and J by 5 bases, with 4 bases of the junction left unmatched. CDR1 and CDR2 from the germline V gene are SGHRS and YFSETQ. The CDR3 contains 16 residues. The whole variable domain, remainder taken from reference TRBV5-1 and TRBJ2-1, is KAGVTQTPRYLIKTRGQQVTLSCSPISGHRSVSWYQQTPGQGLQFLFEYFSETQRNKGNFPGRFSGRQFSNSRSEMNVSTLELGDSALYLCASSLGMGLADNEQFFGPGTRLTVL.

This clone was seen just once. V is TRBV6-5 and J is TRBJ1-5; TRBD1 is a possible D gene (5 bases). This CDR3 comprises 14 residues. The germline CDR1 and CDR2 sequences are MNHEY and SVGAGI. V dropped 4 bases and J dropped 3 bases, with 10 bases sitting between them. CDR3 in DNA: TGTGCCAGCAGTTGGGACGGCTACAATCAGCCCCAGCATTTT. This sequence encodes CASSWDGYNQPQHF.

The chain is built from TRBV6-5 and TRBJ2-2; TRBD2 is a possible D gene (7 bases). Germline V gene data show CDR1 as MNHEY and CDR2 as SVGAGI. The length of the CDR3 is 16 residues. V lost 2 bases and J lost 4, with 14 bases in between. The CDR3 DNA follows: TGTGCCAGCAGTTACGGGGGGGCGGAGGGCACCGGGGAGCTGTTTTTT. It yields the protein CASSYGGAEGTGELFF.

The chain links TRBV6-6 to TRBJ1-2; D is possibly TRBD1 (6 bases). Deletions cut 1 base from V and 4 bases from J, with 16 bases between. CDR1 and CDR2 from the germline V gene are MNHNY and SVGAGI (reference sequence). CDR3 size: 16 residues. Here the CDR3 reads CASSYLKQGLGYGYTF. The CDR3 region has the DNA TGTGCCAGCAGTTACTTGAAACAGGGACTTGGCTATGGCTACACCTTC.

This chain uses TRBV20-1 with TRBJ1-2; D is unresolved. Germline assignment: CDR1 DFQATT and CDR2 SNEGSKA (reference sequence). There are 9 residues in the CDR3. The germline V and J ends were trimmed by 3 bases and 8 bases, with 4 bases remaining between them. CDR3 loop: CSASFGYTF. Here the CDR3 DNA reads TGCAGTGCTAGCTTCGGCTACACCTTC.

The gene calls are TRBV27 and TRBJ1-5, with D unclear. The germline V and J ends were trimmed by 0 bases and 0 bases, with 9 bases remaining between them. The CDR3 length is 16 residues. CDR1 and CDR2 (germline): MNHEY, SMNVEV (reference sequence). The CDR3 loop is CASSLSSDYSNQPQHF. Here the CDR3 DNA reads TGTGCCAGCAGTTTATCGTCAGACTATAGCAATCAGCCCCAGCATTTT.

This rearrangement joins TRBV7-6 to TRBJ2-2; the match to TRBD1 covers 11 bases. The germline V gene encodes CDR1 SGHVS and CDR2 FNYEAQ. The CDR3 consists of 18 residues. The V gene end was trimmed by 2 bases and the J gene end by 6 bases; junction bases not matched to a gene: 11. The CDR3 loop is CASSLLIPGQGDAGELFF. As DNA, the CDR3 is TGTGCCAGCAGCTTACTAATACCGGGACAGGGGGATGCCGGGGAGCTGTTTTTT.

The chain recombines TRBV6-5 with TRBJ2-5; tentative D call: TRBD1 (6 bases). The CDR3 runs 15 residues. Germline lookup yields CDR1 MNHEY and CDR2 SVGAGI. With 7 bases removed from V and 7 bases from J, the gap between germline ends came to 22 bases. CDR3 DNA: TGTGCCAGCAATAGCCGGACAGACCTCCATGGGACCCAGTACTTC. Protein product: CASNSRTDLHGTQYF.

The rearrangement uses TRBV6-5 and TRBJ1-2, with D perhaps matching TRBD1 (5 bases). Looked up from germline, CDR1 is MNHEY and CDR2 is SVGAGI. The CDR3 spans 15 residues. The V and J ends lost 4 bases and 3 bases respectively, with 15 bases between them. The CDR3 bases are TGTGCCAGCAGTTCCTACCGCCGGGGGGACTATGGCTACACCTTC. It is translated as CASSSYRRGDYGYTF.